The T cell receptor (beta chain) under discussion was sequenced for a study of blood T cell repertoires in COVID-19. Study in general: The origin of the acute and convalescent COVID-19 samples was the United States, Italy and Spain.

J was trimmed by 3 bases and V by 4 bases; bases with no gene match: 9. CDR3 length: 17 amino acids. Per the germline V gene, CDR1 is SGHRS and CDR2 is YFSETQ. Assay: immunoSEQ multiplex PCR; the TCRdb copy retains only in-frame clones and omits some. The table has about 77,000 clones, less than 85% seen once. The sample was peripheral blood. The clonotype originates from a man in his sixties with acute or convalescent COVID-19. This chain joins TRBV5-1 and TRBJ2-1, with 11 nucleotides matching TRBD2. The CDR3 loop is CASSLTPTSGVYNEQFF. The DNA of the CDR3 is TGCGCCAGCAGCCTGACCCCGACTAGCGGGGTCTACAATGAGCAGTTCTTC.